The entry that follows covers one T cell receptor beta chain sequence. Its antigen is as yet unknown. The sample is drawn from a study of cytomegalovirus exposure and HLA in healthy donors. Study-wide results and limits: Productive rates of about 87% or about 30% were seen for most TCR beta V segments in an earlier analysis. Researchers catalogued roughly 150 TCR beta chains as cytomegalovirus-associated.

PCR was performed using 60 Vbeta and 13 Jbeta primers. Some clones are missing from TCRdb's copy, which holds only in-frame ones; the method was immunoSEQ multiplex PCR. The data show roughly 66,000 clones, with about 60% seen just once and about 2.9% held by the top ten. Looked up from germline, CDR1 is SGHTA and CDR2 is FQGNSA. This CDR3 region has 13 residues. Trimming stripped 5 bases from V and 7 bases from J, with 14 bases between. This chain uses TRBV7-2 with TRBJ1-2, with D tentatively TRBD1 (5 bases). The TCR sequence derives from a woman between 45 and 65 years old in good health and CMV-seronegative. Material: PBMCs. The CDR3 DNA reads TGTGCCAGCAGCCTAAACCTGGGGGGTGGCTACACCTTC. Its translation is CASSLNLGGGYTF.